Below, one TCR beta chain is given with its context. This record belongs to a study of CD8+ T cells in alopecia areata. Treatment denoted: oral pan-JAK inhibitor, 5-10 mg twice daily. RNA was isolated and reverse transcribed to cDNA, the sequencing template. TCRdb's copy holds only in-frame clones and misses some; the assay was immunoSEQ multiplex PCR. The sample has about 280,000 clones, roughly 50% seen once. CDR1 is SQVTM and CDR2 is ANQGSEA in the germline V gene. Trimming took off 6 bases at V and 0 bases at J, with 15 bases between the two ends. The CDR3 runs 14 residues. The sequenced sample was CD4+ T cells sorted from blood, obtained at week 24, from a patient treated with tofacitinib. This chain joins TRBV29-1 and TRBJ2-7; D possibly corresponds to TRBD2 (7 bases). The TCR comes from a human donor with alopecia areata. In DNA, the CDR3 is TGCAGCGTGGGAGGGGGGGAAAACTCCTACGAGCAGTACTTC. This translates into CSVGGGENSYEQYF.